This T cell receptor beta chain derives from a study of T cell repertoires in cytomegalovirus infection. About the study: Both CMV infection and a matching HLA type were indicated by public TCR beta signatures.

This clonotype showed up just a few times. What it recognizes is unknown. Each CDR3 protein is one row after TCRdb ran MiXCR on the reads. This sample has about 770,000 distinct CDR3 sequences, with about 28% found just once. The source was cultured CD8+ T cells from PBMCs, collected from culture after CMV antigen stimulation. The sequence derives from a human donor in good health (CMV status not recorded). Some clones in this sample may be carry-over from other donors' samples.

The DNA of the CDR3 is TGTGCCAGCAGCCCGCAGGGGTATCCCCCGGATACGCAGTATTTT. This translates into CASSPQGYPPDTQYF. The rearrangement joins TRBV7-9 to TRBJ2-3; D is possibly TRBD1 (6 bases). The CDR3 length is 15 residues. Deletions cut 5 bases from V and 6 bases from J, with 18 bases between. CDR1 and CDR2 from the germline V gene are SEHNR and FQNEAQ (reference sequence).